This T cell receptor (beta chain) comes out of a study of response to subunit inactivated influenza vaccine. Notes on the study in general: Few additional T cells are recruited per seasonal influenza vaccination, authors suggested.

This clonotype was observed a handful of times. The antigen is undetermined. The CDR3 is made up of 15 amino acids. The ends lost 5 bases at V and 3 bases at J; junction bases unmatched: 6. Germline V gene lookup returns CDR1 SQVTM and CDR2 ANQGSEA. TCRdb reprocessed the RT-PCR reads via MiXCR and lists one record per CDR3 protein. The repertoire holds about 500,000 distinct CDR3 sequences, with 15% to 20% as singletons. The sample was CD4+ T cells sorted from PBMCs, taken less than 30 months after vaccination. The origin of this receptor is a man aged 45-69 years who received an inactivated influenza vaccine. J is TRBJ2-7 and V is TRBV29-1; 14 bases line up with TRBD2. The CDR3 sequence: CSVRGTSGSVYEQYF. The CDR3 nucleotides read TGCAGCGTTCGGGGGACTAGCGGGAGCGTCTACGAGCAGTACTTC.